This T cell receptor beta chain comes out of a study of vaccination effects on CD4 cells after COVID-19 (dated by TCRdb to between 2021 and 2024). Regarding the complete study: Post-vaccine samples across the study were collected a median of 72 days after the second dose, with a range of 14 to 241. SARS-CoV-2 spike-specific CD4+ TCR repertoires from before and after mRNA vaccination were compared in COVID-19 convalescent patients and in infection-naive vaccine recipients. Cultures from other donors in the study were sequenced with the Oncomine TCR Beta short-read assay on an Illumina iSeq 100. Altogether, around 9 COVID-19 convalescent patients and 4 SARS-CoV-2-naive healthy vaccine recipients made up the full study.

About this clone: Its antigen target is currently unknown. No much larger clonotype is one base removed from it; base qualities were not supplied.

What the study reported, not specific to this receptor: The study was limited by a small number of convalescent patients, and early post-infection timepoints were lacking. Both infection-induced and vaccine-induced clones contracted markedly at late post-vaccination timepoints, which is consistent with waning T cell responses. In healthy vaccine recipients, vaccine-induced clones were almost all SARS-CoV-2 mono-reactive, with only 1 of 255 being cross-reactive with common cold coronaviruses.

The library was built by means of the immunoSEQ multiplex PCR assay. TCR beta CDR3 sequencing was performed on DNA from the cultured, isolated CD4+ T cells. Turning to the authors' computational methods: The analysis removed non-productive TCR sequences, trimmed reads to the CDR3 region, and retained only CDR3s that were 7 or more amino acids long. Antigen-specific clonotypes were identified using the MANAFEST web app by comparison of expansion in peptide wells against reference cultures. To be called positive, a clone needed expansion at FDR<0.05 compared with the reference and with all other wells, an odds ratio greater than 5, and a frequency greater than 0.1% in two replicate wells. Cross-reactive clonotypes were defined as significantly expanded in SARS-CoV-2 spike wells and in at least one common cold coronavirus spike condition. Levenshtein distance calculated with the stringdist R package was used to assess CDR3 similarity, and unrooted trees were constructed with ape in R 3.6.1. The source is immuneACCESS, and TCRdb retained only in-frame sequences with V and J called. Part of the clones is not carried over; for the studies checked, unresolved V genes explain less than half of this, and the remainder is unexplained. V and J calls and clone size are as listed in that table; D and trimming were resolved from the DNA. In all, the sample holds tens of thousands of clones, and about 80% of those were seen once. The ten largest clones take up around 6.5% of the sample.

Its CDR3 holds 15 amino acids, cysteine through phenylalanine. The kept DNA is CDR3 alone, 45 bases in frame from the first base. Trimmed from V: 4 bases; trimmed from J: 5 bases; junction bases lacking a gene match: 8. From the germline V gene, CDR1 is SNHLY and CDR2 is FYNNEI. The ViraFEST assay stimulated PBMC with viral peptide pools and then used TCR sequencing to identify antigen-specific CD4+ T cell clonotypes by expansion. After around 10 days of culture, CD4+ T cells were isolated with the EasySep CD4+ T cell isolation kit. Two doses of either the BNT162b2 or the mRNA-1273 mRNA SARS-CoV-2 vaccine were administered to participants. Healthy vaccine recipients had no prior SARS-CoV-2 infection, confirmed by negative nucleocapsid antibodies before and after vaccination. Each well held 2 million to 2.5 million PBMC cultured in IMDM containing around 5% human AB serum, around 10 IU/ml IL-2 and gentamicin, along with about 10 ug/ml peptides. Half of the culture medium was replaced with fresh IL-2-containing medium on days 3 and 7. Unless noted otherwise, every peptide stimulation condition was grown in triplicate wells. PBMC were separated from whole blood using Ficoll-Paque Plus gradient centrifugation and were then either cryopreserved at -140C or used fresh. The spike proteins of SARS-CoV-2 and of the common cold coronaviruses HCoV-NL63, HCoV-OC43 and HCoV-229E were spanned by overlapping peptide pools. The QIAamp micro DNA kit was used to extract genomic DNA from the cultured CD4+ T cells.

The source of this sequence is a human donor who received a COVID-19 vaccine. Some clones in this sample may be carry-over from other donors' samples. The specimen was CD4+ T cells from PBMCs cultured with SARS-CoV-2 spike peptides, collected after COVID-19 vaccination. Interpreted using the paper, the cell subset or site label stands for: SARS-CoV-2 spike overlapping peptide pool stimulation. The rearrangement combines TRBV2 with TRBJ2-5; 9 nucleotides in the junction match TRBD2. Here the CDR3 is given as CASSGAGGAGETQYF. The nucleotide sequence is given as TGTGCCAGCAGTGGGGCGGGGGGGGCCGGGGAGACCCAGTACTTC.